The entry below gives a single TCR beta chain sequence along with its context. The antigen it binds to is not known. There are no base qualities to consult, and no much larger clone falls within one base. These data originate in a study of regulatory T cells in long-lasting Graves disease (dated by TCRdb to the early 2020s). Turning to the overall study: To count as having persistent Graves' disease, a patient had to have received antithyroid drug treatment for over 5 years with TSH receptor autoantibodies remaining persistently positive. Patients with persistent Graves' disease were compared with patients with newly diagnosed Graves' disease using TCR sequencing and RNA sequencing of peripheral blood. The study took place in China and was registered as a clinical trial. A total of roughly 35 samples underwent TCR sequencing, from around 13 patients with persistent Graves' disease and approximately 20 patients with newly diagnosed Graves' disease. Antithyroid drugs had been taken for approximately 9.7 years on average by persistent Graves' disease patients in the clinical cohort. Summary of the overall study and its limitations: Compared with newly diagnosed patients, persistent Graves' disease patients had lower TCR Shannon entropy and fewer highly expanded clones, which suggests clonal expansion. The study examined only peripheral blood because the primary lesion, thyroid tissue, could not be accessed. The authors noted that the small sample size was a limitation that may lower accuracy. More public clonotypes were shared among persistent patients (roughly 3,000) than among newly diagnosed patients (966). Persistent disease showed preferential use of TRBV28, TRBJ1-2 and TRBJ2-5, whereas newly diagnosed disease favored TRBV20-1 and TRBJ2-1. Sequencing and analysis were restricted to the TCR beta chain.

The library was prepared using multiplex PCR. These reads were obtained on an Illumina HiSeq 4000. CDR3 regions were amplified by Arm-PCR with iRepertoire HTBI primers to construct TCR beta libraries. PCR products were gel purified before sequencing. As for the authors' bioinformatics: Gene usage analysis of CDR3 amino acid clonotypes relied on the roughly 64 TRBV and more than twelve TRBJ segments identified across samples. COPE and FqMerger were used to merge the filtered high-quality paired reads into contigs. BLAST was used to align contigs to the IMGT TRBV, TRBD and TRBJ reference genes, and CDR3 was defined following IMGT. Clonotypes above 0.1% frequency were classified as highly expanded clones. Shannon entropy served as the measure of repertoire diversity, while the Gini coefficient captured V-J evenness. Public clonotypes were defined as clonotypes shared by more than one individual. Through fastp at Q25 and MiXCR, TCRdb rebuilt clones from the public reads, retaining in-frame beta chains. CDR3 protein duplicates are merged, each entry listing the most common genes and DNA. It is TCRdb's table, rather than the study itself, that gives the V and J calls and clone size. The table for this sample lists about 470,000 distinct CDR3 sequences; about 20% of them were counted only once. Clones ranked in the top ten supply roughly 8% of the sample.

The meaning of the sample's time point label: persistent/refractory GD, antithyroid drugs over 5 years with positive TRAb. RNA was extracted from PBMCs in TRIzol for both TCR sequencing and RNA sequencing. Graves' disease was diagnosed according to American Thyroid Association guidelines. The patients came from an endocrinology department in Xi'an, China. Each patient gave around 9 milliliters of peripheral blood, collected in an EDTA anticoagulant tube. Ficoll Paque Plus density gradient separation was used to isolate PBMCs, and no additional T cell sorting was done. RNA quality was checked with an Agilent 2100 Bioanalyzer and agarose gel, and concentration with a NanoDrop 2000. Inclusive of the bounding cysteine and phenylalanine, the CDR3 is 13 residues long. Only the CDR3 DNA is retained, 39 bases long and in frame from the first base. Between the V and J ends, shortened by 4 bases and 7 bases respectively, the junction contains 11 bases. Taken from the germline V gene, the CDR1 and CDR2 loops are SGHRS and YFSETQ.

The sequence derives from a female donor with Graves disease. Sequenced material: peripheral blood mononuclear cells (PBMCs), taken when the disease was refractory, from a patient treated with antithyroid drugs. The chain joins TRBV5-1 to TRBJ2-2; there is no confident call for the D gene. At the DNA level, the sequence is TGCGCCAGCAGCAATAATCGTGGCGGGGAGCTGTTTTTT. It is translated as CASSNNRGGELFF.